This T cell receptor (beta chain) was obtained from a study of vaccination and CD4 T cells after COVID-19. Details on this clonotype: Its antigen is unidentified.

Germline V CDR1 and CDR2: KGHDR, SFDVKD. The J segment lost 3 bases and the V segment lost 9 bases, leaving 6 bases of the junction unmatched. The CDR3 length is 14 residues. Treatment defined: roughly nine-day PBMC culture with coronavirus spike peptide pools or control peptides (ViraFEST assay). The Oncomine TCR Beta short-read assay was applied to DNA of cultured CD4+ T cells. MiXCR, applied by TCRdb to the PCR reads, yields one record per CDR3 protein. The data show fewer than 20,000 distinct CDR3 sequences, 60% to 70% seen once. Sequencing was performed on CD4+ T cells from blood, cultured in vitro. This clonotype was obtained from a human donor who had recovered from COVID-19. The chain combines TRBV24-1 with TRBJ2-3, with 9 positions matching TRBD1. The CDR3 sequence: CATEGQGGTDTQYF. Written as DNA, the CDR3 is TGTGCCACCGAGGGACAGGGTGGTACAGATACGCAGTATTTT.